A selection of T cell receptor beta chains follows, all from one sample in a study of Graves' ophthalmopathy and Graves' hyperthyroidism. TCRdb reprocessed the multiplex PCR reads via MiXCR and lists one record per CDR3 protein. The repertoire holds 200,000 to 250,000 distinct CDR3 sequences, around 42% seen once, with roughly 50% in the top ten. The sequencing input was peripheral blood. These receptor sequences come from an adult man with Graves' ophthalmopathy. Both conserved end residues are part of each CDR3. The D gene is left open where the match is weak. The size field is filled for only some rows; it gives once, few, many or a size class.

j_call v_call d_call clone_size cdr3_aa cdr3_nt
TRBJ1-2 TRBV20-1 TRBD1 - CSALGQGATTGGYTF TGCAGTGCTTTGGGACAGGGGGCGACGACCGGAGGCTACACCTTC
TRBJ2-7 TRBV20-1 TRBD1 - CSARDWTGDSYEQYF TGCAGTGCTAGAGATTGGACAGGGGATTCCTACGAGCAGTACTTC
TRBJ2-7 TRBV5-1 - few CASSSTGWSYEQYF TGCGCCAGCAGCTCAACCGGCTGGTCCTACGAGCAGTACTTC
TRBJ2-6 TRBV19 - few CASSVGVPSSGANVLTF TGTGCCAGTAGTGTTGGCGTTCCGAGCTCTGGGGCCAACGTCCTGACTTTC
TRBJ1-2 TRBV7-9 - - CASSAPKGWEGYTF TGTGCCAGCAGCGCCCCTAAGGGGTGGGAGGGCTACACCTTC
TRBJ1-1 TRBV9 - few CASSGEQGSAEAFF TGTGCCAGCAGCGGGGAACAGGGTTCAGCTGAAGCTTTCTTT
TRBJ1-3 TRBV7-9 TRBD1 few CASSQTGGTGNTIYF TGTGCCAGCAGCCAAACAGGGGGCACTGGAAACACCATATATTTT
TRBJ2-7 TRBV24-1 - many CATASRSSSSYEQYF TGTGCCACCGCCAGCAGGTCGTCGTCCTCCTACGAGCAGTACTTC
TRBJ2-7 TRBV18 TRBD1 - CASSPGPRTGGTYEQYF TGTGCCAGCTCACCAGGACCAAGGACAGGGGGAACCTACGAGCAGTACTTC
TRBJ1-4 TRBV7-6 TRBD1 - CASSLDREGKLFF TGTGCTAGCAGCTTAGACAGGGAAGGAAAACTGTTTTTT
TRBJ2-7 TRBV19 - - CASSIGRAGEQYF TGTGCCAGTAGTATCGGAAGGGCGGGCGAGCAGTACTTC
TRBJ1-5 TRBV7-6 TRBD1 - CASSLEGHRGPQPQHF TGTGCCAGCAGCTTAGAAGGGCACAGGGGGCCCCAGCCCCAGCATTTT
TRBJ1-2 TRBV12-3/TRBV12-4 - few CASSRRGDGYTF TGTGCCAGCAGTCGCAGGGGCGATGGCTACACCTTC
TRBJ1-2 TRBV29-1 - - CSATPGRQADGYTF TGCAGCGCCACCCCAGGGCGACAGGCCGATGGCTACACCTTC
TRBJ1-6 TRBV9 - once CASSLRTDWNSPLHF TGCGCCAGCAGCCTCCGGACAGACTGGAACTCACCCCTCCACTTT